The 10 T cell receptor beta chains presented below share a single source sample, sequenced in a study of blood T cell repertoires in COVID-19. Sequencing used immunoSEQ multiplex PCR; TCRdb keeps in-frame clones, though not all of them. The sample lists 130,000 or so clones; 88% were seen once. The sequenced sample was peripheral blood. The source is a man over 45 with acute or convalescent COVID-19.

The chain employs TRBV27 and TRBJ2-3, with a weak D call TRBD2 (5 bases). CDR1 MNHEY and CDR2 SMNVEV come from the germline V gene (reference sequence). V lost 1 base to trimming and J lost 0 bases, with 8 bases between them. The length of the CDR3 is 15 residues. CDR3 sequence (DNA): TGTGCCAGCAGTTTATGGGAGACTAGCACAGATACGCAGTATTTT. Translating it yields CASSLWETSTDTQYF.

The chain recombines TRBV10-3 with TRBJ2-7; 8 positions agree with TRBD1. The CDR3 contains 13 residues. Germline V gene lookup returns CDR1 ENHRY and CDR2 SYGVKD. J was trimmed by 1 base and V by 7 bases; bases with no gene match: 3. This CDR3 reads CAITGTGSYEQYF. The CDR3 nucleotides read TGTGCCATCACCGGGACAGGATCCTACGAGCAGTACTTC.

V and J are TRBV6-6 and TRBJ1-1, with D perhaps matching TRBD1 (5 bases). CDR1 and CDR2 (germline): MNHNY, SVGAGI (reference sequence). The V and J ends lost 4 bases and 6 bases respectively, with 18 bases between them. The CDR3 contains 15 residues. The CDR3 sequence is CASSSLNGEGPEAFF. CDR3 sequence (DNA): TGTGCCAGCAGTTCCCTCAACGGGGAGGGGCCTGAAGCTTTCTTT.

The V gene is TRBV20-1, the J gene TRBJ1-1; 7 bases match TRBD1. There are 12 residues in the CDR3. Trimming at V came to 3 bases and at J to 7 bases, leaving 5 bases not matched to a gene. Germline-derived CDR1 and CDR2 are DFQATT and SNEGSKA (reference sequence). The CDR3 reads CSASYRGLEAFF. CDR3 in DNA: TGCAGTGCTAGTTACAGGGGTCTTGAAGCTTTCTTT.

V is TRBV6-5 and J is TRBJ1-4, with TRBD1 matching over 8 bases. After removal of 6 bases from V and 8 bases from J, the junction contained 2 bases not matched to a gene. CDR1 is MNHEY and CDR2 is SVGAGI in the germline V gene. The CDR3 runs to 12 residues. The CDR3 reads CASRGDREKLFF. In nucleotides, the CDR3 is TGTGCCAGCAGAGGGGACAGGGAAAAACTGTTTTTT.

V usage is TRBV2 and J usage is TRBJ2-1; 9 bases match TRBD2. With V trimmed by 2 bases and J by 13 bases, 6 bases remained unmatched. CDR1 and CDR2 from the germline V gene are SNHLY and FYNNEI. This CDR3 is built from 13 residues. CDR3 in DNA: TGTGCCAGCAGTGAATCAGTAGCGGGAGAACAGTTCTTC. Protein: CASSESVAGEQFF. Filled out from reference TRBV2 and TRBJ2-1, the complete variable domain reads EPEVTQTPSHQVTQMGQEVILRCVPISNHLYFYWYRQILGQKVEFLVSFYNNEISEKSEIFDDQFSVERPDGSNFTLKIRSTKLEDSAMYFCASSESVAGEQFFGPGTRLTVL.

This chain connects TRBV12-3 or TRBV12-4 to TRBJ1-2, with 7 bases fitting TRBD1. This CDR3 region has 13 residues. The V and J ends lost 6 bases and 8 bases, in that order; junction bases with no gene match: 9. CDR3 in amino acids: CASSYRTGRGYTF. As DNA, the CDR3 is TGTGCCAGCAGCTACCGGACAGGCCGCGGCTACACCTTC.

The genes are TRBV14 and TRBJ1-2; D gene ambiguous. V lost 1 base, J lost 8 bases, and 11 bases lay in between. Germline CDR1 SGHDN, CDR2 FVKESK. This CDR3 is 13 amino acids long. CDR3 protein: CASSQGRGLGYTF. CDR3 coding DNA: TGTGCCAGCAGCCAAGGTCGCGGGCTCGGCTACACCTTC.

CDR3 loop: CAWSVRASGRNIQYF. The CDR3 coding sequence is TGTGCCTGGAGTGTAAGGGCTAGCGGGAGAAACATTCAGTACTTC. The chain is built from TRBV30 and TRBJ2-4; 10 bases are shared with TRBD2. The germline V gene has CDR1 GTSNPN and CDR2 SVGIG (reference sequence). The V segment lost 0 bases and the J segment 6 bases; nucleotides outside the gene matches: 5. CDR3 length: 15 amino acids.

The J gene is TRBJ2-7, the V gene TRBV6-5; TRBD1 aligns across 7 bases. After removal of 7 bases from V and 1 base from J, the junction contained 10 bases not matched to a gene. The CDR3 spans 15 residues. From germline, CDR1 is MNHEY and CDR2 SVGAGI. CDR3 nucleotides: TGTGCCAGCAATCTACTCCGACAGGGTTCCTACGAGCAGTACTTC. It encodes CASNLLRQGSYEQYF.